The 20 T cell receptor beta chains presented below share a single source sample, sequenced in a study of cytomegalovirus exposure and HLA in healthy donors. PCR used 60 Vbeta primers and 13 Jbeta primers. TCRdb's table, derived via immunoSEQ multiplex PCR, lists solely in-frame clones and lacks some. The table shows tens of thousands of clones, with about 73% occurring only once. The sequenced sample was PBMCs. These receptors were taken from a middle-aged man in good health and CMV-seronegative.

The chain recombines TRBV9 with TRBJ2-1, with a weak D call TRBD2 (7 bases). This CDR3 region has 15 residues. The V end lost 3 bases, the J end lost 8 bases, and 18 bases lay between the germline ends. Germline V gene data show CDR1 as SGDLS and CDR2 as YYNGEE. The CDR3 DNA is TGTGCCAGCAGCGCTAGCGGTCTAGGGGGAGATGAGCAGTTCTTC. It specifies CASSASGLGGDEQFF.

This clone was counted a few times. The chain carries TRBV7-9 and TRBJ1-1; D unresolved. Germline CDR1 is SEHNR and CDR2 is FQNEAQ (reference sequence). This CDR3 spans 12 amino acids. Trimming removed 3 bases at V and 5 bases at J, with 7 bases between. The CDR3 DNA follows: TGTGCCAGCAGCTTCTCGGGGACTGAAGCTTTCTTT. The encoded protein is CASSFSGTEAFF.

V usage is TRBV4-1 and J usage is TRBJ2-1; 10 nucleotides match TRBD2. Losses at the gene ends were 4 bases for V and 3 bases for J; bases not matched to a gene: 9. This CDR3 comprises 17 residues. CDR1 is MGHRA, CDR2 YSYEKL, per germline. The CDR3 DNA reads TGCGCCAGCAGCCCTCACTCCGGGACTAGCGTCTACAATGAGCAGTTCTTC. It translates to CASSPHSGTSVYNEQFF.

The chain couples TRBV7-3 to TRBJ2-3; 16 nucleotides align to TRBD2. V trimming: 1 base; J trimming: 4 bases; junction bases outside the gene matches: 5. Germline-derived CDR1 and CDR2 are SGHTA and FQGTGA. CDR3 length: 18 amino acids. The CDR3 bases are TGTGCCAGCAGCTTAAGGGGGGGACTAGCGGGAGGGTCAGATACGCAGTATTTT. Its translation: CASSLRGGLAGGSDTQYF. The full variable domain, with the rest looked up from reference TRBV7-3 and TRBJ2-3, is GAGVSQTPSNKVTEKGKYVELRCDPISGHTALYWYRQSLGQGPEFLIYFQGTGAADDSGLPNDRFFAVRPEGSVSTLKIQRTERGDSAVYLCASSLRGGLAGGSDTQYFGPGTRLTVL.

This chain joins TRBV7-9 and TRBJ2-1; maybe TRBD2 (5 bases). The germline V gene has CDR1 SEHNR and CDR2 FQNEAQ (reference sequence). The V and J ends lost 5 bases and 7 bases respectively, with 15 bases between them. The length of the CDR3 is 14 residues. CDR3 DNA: TGTGCCAGCAGCGGCGCGGGCCCGAAGAATGAGCAGTTCTTC. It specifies CASSGAGPKNEQFF.

In DNA, the CDR3 is TGTGCCAGCAGCTTCGGACAGGGGGCGAGGGAGACCCAGTACTTC. It translates to CASSFGQGARETQYF. The J gene is TRBJ2-5, the V gene TRBV7-9; 11 nucleotides match TRBD1. Germline V gene data show CDR1 as SEHNR and CDR2 as FQNEAQ (reference sequence). V was clipped by 3 bases and J by 5 bases; unmatched bases: 5. This CDR3 spans 15 amino acids.

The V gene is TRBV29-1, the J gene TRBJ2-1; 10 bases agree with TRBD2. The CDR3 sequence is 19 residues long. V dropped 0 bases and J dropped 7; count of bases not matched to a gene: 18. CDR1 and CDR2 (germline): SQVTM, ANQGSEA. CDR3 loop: CSVEDLQVEAGGVENEQFF. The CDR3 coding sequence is TGCAGCGTTGAAGATCTGCAGGTCGAAGCGGGAGGGGTTGAGAATGAGCAGTTCTTC.

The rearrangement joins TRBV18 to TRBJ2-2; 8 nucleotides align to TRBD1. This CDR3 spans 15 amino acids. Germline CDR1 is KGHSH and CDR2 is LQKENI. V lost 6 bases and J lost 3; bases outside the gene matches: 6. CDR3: CASSPSTGDTGELFF. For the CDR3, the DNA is TGTGCCAGCTCCCCCTCGACAGGGGACACCGGGGAGCTGTTTTTT. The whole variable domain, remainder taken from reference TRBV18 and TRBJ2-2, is NAGVMQNPRHLVRRRGQEARLRCSPMKGHSHVYWYRQLPEEGLKFMVYLQKENIIDESGMPKERFSAEFPKEGPSILRIQQVVRGDSAAYFCASSPSTGDTGELFFGEGSRLTVL.

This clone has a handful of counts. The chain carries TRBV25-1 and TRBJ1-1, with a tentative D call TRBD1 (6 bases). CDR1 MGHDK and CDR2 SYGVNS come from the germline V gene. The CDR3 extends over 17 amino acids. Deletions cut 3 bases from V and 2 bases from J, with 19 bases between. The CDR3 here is CASSDNPTGTPNTEAFF. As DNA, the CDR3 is TGTGCCAGCAGTGATAATCCGACAGGCACTCCTAACACTGAAGCTTTCTTT.

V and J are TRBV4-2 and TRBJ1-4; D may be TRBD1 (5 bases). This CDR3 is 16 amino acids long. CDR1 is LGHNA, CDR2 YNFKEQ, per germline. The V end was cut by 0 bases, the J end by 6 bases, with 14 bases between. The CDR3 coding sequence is TGTGCCAGCAGCCAAGATCAGGGAGGGGTGGATGAAAAACTGTTTTTT. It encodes CASSQDQGGVDEKLFF.

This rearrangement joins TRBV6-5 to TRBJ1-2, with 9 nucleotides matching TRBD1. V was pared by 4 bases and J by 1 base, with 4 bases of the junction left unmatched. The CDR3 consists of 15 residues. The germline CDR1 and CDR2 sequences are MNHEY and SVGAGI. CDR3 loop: CASSFYRGLNYGYTF. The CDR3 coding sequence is TGTGCCAGCAGTTTCTACAGGGGGCTTAACTATGGCTACACCTTC.

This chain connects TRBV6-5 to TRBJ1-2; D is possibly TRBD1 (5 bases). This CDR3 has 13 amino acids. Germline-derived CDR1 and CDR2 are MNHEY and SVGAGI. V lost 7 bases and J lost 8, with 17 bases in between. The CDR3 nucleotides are TGTGCCAGCACCCTCGGGGGAGGACTAGGCTACACCTTC. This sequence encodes CASTLGGGLGYTF.

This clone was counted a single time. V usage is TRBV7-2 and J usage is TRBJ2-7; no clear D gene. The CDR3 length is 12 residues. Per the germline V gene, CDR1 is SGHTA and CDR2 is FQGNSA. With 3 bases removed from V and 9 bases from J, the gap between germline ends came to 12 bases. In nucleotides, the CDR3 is TGTGCCAGCAGCTTCGGTACCGCCGGGCAGTACTTC. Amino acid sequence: CASSFGTAGQYF.

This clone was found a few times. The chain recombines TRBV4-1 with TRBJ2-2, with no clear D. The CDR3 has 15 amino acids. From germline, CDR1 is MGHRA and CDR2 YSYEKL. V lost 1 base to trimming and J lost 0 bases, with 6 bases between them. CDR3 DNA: TGCGCCAGCAGCCAAGGACTGACGAACACCGGGGAGCTGTTTTTT. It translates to CASSQGLTNTGELFF.

The CDR3 DNA sequence: TGTGCCAGCAGCCAGGGACAGGGAAAAGCAGAGACCCAGTACTTC. The encoded protein is CASSQGQGKAETQYF. This rearrangement joins TRBV7-6 to TRBJ2-5, with 9 bases aligning to TRBD1. V lost 5 bases, J lost 4 bases, and 8 bases stayed unmatched. CDR3 length equals 15 residues. Germline-derived CDR1 and CDR2 are SGHVS and FNYEAQ.

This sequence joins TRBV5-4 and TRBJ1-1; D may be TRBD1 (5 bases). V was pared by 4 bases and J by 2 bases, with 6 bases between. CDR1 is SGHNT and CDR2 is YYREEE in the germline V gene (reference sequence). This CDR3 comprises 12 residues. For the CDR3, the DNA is TGTGCCAGCAGCCGGACAAACACTGAAGCTTTCTTT. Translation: CASSRTNTEAFF.

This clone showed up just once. CDR3 coding DNA: TGTGCCAGCAGCTTAGCTGGCAGGGTGGGCTATGGCTACACCTTC. Amino acids: CASSLAGRVGYGYTF. The V and J genes are TRBV7-2 and TRBJ1-2, with D possibly TRBD1 on 5 matching bases. Looked up from germline, CDR1 is SGHTA and CDR2 is FQGNSA. The CDR3 runs to 15 residues. The V gene lost 0 bases and the J gene lost 4 bases, with 12 bases spanning the gap.

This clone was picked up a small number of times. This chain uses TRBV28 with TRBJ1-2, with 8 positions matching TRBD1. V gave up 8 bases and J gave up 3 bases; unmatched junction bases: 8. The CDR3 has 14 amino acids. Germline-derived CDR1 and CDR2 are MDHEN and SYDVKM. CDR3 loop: CASLPGGDYYGYTF. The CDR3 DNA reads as TGTGCCAGCCTCCCAGGGGGCGATTACTATGGCTACACCTTC.

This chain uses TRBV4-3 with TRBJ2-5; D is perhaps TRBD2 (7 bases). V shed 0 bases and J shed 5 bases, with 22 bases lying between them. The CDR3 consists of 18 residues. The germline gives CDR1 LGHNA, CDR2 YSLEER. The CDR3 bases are TGCGCCAGCAGCCAAGATTGGGCCCGGGGGGCTTCTGTGGAGACCCAGTACTTC. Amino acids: CASSQDWARGASVETQYF.

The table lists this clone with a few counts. The CDR3 coding sequence is TGTGCCAGCAGTCGAGGGACAGCTTATGGCTACACCTTC. This sequence encodes CASSRGTAYGYTF. This sequence joins TRBV7-9 and TRBJ1-2; 7 bases are a match to TRBD1. V was clipped by 6 bases and J by 5 bases; unmatched bases: 6. From germline, CDR1 is SEHNR and CDR2 FQNEAQ (reference sequence). This CDR3 spans 13 amino acids.